This is a list of T cell receptor beta chains from one sample in a study of blood T cell repertoires in COVID-19. Here immunoSEQ multiplex PCR was the method, and the copy in TCRdb shows in-frame clones only, minus some. The sample has around 98,000 clones, nearly 90% seen once; the top ten hold 3.5% to 5.5%. Material: peripheral blood. The receptors originated from a man in his 70s with acute or convalescent COVID-19. CDR3s include the opening cysteine and the closing phenylalanine or tryptophan. The order of the fields is clone size, D gene, V gene, J gene, CDR3 protein, CDR3 DNA. D genes are given only for firm matches. Rows may omit the clone size; those that give it use once, few, many or a size class.

NA	NA	TRBV6-5	TRBJ2-3	CASSLILTDTQYF	TGTGCCAGCAGTTTAATTTTGACAGATACGCAGTATTTT
few	TRBD1	TRBV6-2/TRBV6-3	TRBJ1-6	CASTPGTGFYNSPLHF	TGTGCCAGCACCCCTGGGACAGGTTTTTATAATTCACCCCTCCACTTT
NA	TRBD2	TRBV2	TRBJ2-5	CASRDLPSGGKETQYF	TGTGCCAGCAGGGACCTCCCTAGCGGGGGTAAAGAGACCCAGTACTTC
NA	NA	TRBV5-1	TRBJ1-6	CASSITQQRGNSPLHF	TGCGCCAGCAGCATAACACAACAGCGGGGTAATTCACCCCTCCACTTT
NA	NA	TRBV18	TRBJ1-2	CASSTDFGGNYGYTF	TGTGCCAGCTCTACGGACTTTGGGGGGAACTATGGCTACACCTTC
NA	NA	TRBV28	TRBJ1-2	CASSVGGDYYGYTF	TGTGCCAGCAGTGTCGGGGGAGACTACTATGGCTACACCTTC
NA	TRBD2	TRBV7-8	TRBJ2-2	CASSFSGTNTGELFF	TGTGCCAGCAGCTTTAGCGGGACGAACACCGGGGAGCTGTTTTTT
few	TRBD1	TRBV25-1	TRBJ2-2	CASSGFRDRANGELFF	TGTGCCAGCAGTGGGTTCCGGGACAGGGCGAACGGGGAGCTGTTTTTT
few	NA	TRBV15	TRBJ1-1	CATSRDVAEAFF	TGTGCCACCAGCAGAGATGTCGCTGAAGCTTTCTTT
few	TRBD1	TRBV7-9	TRBJ1-4	CASSSDRGGEKLFF	TGTGCCAGCAGCTCCGACAGGGGTGGTGAAAAACTGTTTTTT
NA	NA	TRBV6-5	TRBJ1-5	CASRTQSNQPQHF	TGTGCCAGCAGAACACAGAGCAATCAGCCCCAGCATTTT
NA	TRBD2	TRBV5-1	TRBJ2-5	CASSLEGGGATETQYF	TGCGCCAGCAGCTTGGAAGGCGGGGGGGCCACGGAGACCCAGTACTTC
NA	TRBD2	TRBV7-7	TRBJ2-3	CASSPGLAGGKDTQYF	TGTGCTAGCAGCCCGGGACTAGCGGGGGGGAAAGATACGCAGTATTTT
NA	TRBD1	TRBV6-1	TRBJ1-2	CASSEALTGAHYGYTF	TGTGCCAGCAGTGAAGCCCTTACAGGGGCCCACTATGGCTACACCTTC
few	TRBD2	TRBV6-5	TRBJ2-1	CASSYLGGGTKNEQFF	TGTGCCAGCAGTTACTTGGGCGGGGGGACAAAAAATGAGCAGTTCTTC
few	TRBD1	TRBV6-5	TRBJ1-4	CASSSGQGEEKLFF	TGTGCCAGCAGTTCGGGACAGGGTGAGGAAAAACTGTTTTTT
NA	TRBD2	TRBV19	TRBJ2-1	CASSIVGLADGEQFF	TGTGCCAGTAGTATAGTGGGACTAGCAGACGGTGAGCAGTTCTTC
NA	NA	TRBV6-5	TRBJ1-6	CASHRAPPYNSPLHF	TGTGCCAGCCACAGGGCCCCACCTTATAATTCACCCCTCCACTTT
NA	NA	TRBV12-3/TRBV12-4	TRBJ1-6	CASSSSYNSPLHF	TGTGCCAGCAGTTCTTCCTATAATTCACCCCTCCACTTT
NA	TRBD2	TRBV7-2	TRBJ2-2	CASSPRLAAFANTGELFF	TGTGCCAGCAGCCCGCGACTAGCGGCCTTCGCGAACACCGGGGAGCTGTTTTTT
NA	NA	TRBV6-6	TRBJ1-1	CASRIGLGGSEAFF	TGTGCCAGCAGGATCGGACTAGGTGGGTCTGAAGCTTTCTTT
once	NA	TRBV5-4	TRBJ2-3	CASSKGSDTQYF	TGTGCCAGCAGTAAGGGGTCAGATACGCAGTATTTT
NA	NA	TRBV7-8	TRBJ1-2	CASSVDRQAIYGYTF	TGTGCCAGCAGCGTAGACCGACAAGCAATCTATGGCTACACCTTC
NA	TRBD2	TRBV11-2	TRBJ2-2	CASSWGLASTGELFF	TGTGCCAGCAGCTGGGGACTAGCCAGCACCGGGGAGCTGTTTTTT
NA	TRBD2	TRBV10-2	TRBJ2-3	CASRLAGERNTQYF	TGCGCCAGCCGACTAGCGGGGGAGCGTAATACGCAGTATTTT
NA	NA	TRBV6-5	TRBJ1-3	CASSATSGTGNTIYF	TGTGCCAGCAGCGCGACTTCAGGGACTGGAAACACCATATATTTT
NA	TRBD2	TRBV6-1	TRBJ2-3	CASRESPGLGGTDTQYF	TGTGCCAGCAGAGAAAGTCCGGGACTAGGGGGCACAGATACGCAGTATTTT
NA	TRBD1	TRBV19	TRBJ1-1	CASSAKQGTEAFF	TGTGCCAGTAGTGCAAAACAGGGGACTGAAGCTTTCTTT
NA	TRBD1	TRBV7-9	TRBJ1-1	CASGGQGGTEAFF	TGTGCCAGCGGAGGACAGGGGGGCACTGAAGCTTTCTTT
NA	NA	TRBV5-1	TRBJ1-3	CASSQTGVSGNTIYF	TGCGCCAGCAGCCAGACAGGAGTCTCTGGAAACACCATATATTTT
NA	NA	TRBV5-1	TRBJ1-1	CASSLYEVMNTEAFF	TGCGCCAGCAGCTTGTACGAGGTCATGAACACTGAAGCTTTCTTT
NA	NA	TRBV5-1	TRBJ1-2	CASSLGQASVGYTF	TGCGCCAGCAGCTTGGGACAGGCGTCCGTGGGCTACACCTTC
NA	NA	TRBV6-5	TRBJ1-2	CASSYGGVLGYGYTF	TGTGCCAGCAGCTACGGAGGGGTATTGGGATATGGCTACACCTTC
NA	TRBD2	TRBV9	TRBJ2-3	CASSGPLAGATGETDTQYF	TGTGCCAGCAGCGGCCCACTAGCGGGGGCCACCGGGGAGACAGATACGCAGTATTTT
NA	NA	TRBV19	TRBJ2-6	CASSIVQGWTGANVLTF	TGTGCCAGTAGTATCGTCCAGGGCTGGACTGGGGCCAACGTCCTGACTTTC
NA	NA	TRBV29-1	TRBJ1-1	CSGGFSNTEAFF	TGCAGCGGAGGTTTTTCGAACACTGAAGCTTTCTTT
once	NA	TRBV7-3	TRBJ2-6	CASSYNRQTGANVLTF	TGTGCCAGCAGCTACAATAGACAGACTGGGGCCAACGTCCTGACTTTC
NA	TRBD1	TRBV9	TRBJ2-3	CASSARQGAADTQYF	TGTGCCAGCAGCGCCCGACAGGGGGCGGCAGATACGCAGTATTTT
NA	NA	TRBV11-3	TRBJ2-7	CASSAEPGKTYEQYF	TGTGCCAGCAGCGCGGAACCAGGGAAAACCTACGAGCAGTACTTC
NA	TRBD1	TRBV7-9	TRBJ2-5	CASSPGQGAIETQYF	TGTGCCAGCAGCCCCGGACAGGGGGCAATAGAGACCCAGTACTTC
NA	TRBD1	TRBV5-1	TRBJ1-4	CASSLGPGGATNEKLFF	TGCGCCAGCAGCTTGGGGCCAGGGGGCGCAACTAATGAAAAACTGTTTTTT
NA	TRBD1	TRBV2	TRBJ1-5	CASRANDRGSNQPQHF	TGTGCCAGCAGGGCAAACGACAGGGGAAGCAATCAGCCCCAGCATTTT
NA	NA	TRBV29-1	TRBJ2-7	CSVARNSYEQYF	TGCAGCGTCGCCAGGAACTCCTACGAGCAGTACTTC
NA	TRBD2	TRBV7-8	TRBJ2-1	CASSLPGGAQFF	TGTGCCAGCAGCCTCCCGGGGGGGGCACAGTTCTTC
once	NA	TRBV2	TRBJ1-2	CASGTGGGYTF	TGTGCCAGCGGTACAGGCGGTGGCTACACCTTC
NA	NA	TRBV3-1/TRBV3-2	TRBJ2-2	CASSRGLTGELFF	TGTGCCAGCAGCCGGGGACTTACCGGGGAGCTGTTTTTT
NA	TRBD1	TRBV29-1	TRBJ1-2	CSVGRGQENYGYTF	TGCAGCGTTGGGAGGGGACAGGAAAACTATGGCTACACCTTC
NA	TRBD1	TRBV19	TRBJ1-1	CASSNAGGTEAFF	TGTGCCAGTAGTAATGCAGGGGGGACTGAAGCTTTCTTT
NA	TRBD1	TRBV2	TRBJ2-7	CASSDLDRGGYEQYF	TGTGCCAGCAGTGATTTAGACAGGGGCGGTTACGAGCAGTACTTC
NA	TRBD1	TRBV5-1	TRBJ1-4	CASSSNRGIDEKLFF	TGCGCCAGCAGCTCCAACAGGGGCATTGATGAAAAACTGTTTTTT
NA	TRBD2	TRBV3-1/TRBV3-2	TRBJ2-2	CASSRTTSDTGELFF	TGTGCCAGCAGCCGCACGACTAGCGACACCGGGGAGCTGTTTTTT
NA	TRBD1	TRBV6-5	TRBJ1-6	CASSGTGGAIPLHF	TGTGCCAGCAGCGGGACAGGCGGGGCTATTCCCCTCCACTTT
NA	TRBD1	TRBV6-5	TRBJ2-2	CASRRQGAGGELFF	TGTGCCAGCAGACGCCAGGGGGCCGGCGGGGAGCTGTTTTTT
NA	TRBD2	TRBV9	TRBJ2-2	CASSSRHSGDTGELFF	TGTGCCAGCAGCTCCCGACATAGCGGGGACACCGGGGAGCTGTTTTTT
NA	TRBD1	TRBV3-1/TRBV3-2	TRBJ1-4	CASSPTTGGREKLFF	TGTGCCAGCAGCCCGACTACAGGGGGGAGAGAAAAACTGTTTTTT